The entry below gives a single T cell receptor (beta chain) sequence along with its context. Germline lookup yields CDR1 SGHTA and CDR2 FQGNSA. The CDR3 has 16 amino acids. After removal of 0 bases from V and 4 bases from J, the junction contained 4 bases not matched to a gene. Sequenced by immunoSEQ multiplex PCR; TCRdb stores in-frame clones only, minus some. The sample includes around 95,000 clones, about 94% seen only once; the top ten take around 1.8%. This record belongs to a study of T cell changes during pregnancy in multiple sclerosis. The rearrangement joins TRBV7-2 to TRBJ2-1, with TRBD2 matching over 9 bases. Specimen: peripheral blood, collected after pregnancy. This receptor was identified in a female donor in good health, enrolled as a control in a pregnancy study. In DNA form, the CDR3 reads TGTGCCAGCAGCTTAGCTGGGACTAGCCCGTACAATGAGCAGTTCTTC. It is translated as CASSLAGTSPYNEQFF.